Below, 9 T cell receptor beta chains from the same sample are listed, as sequenced in a study of identical twins (dated by TCRdb to about 2016). Libraries were constructed by 5' RACE. TCRdb records Illumina HiSeq 2000 as the sequencer. Using fastp at Q25 and MiXCR, TCRdb reprocessed the public reads and kept productive beta chains. Rows merge per CDR3 protein into single entries with the most common DNA and genes. This sample gives under 800,000 distinct CDR3 sequences in total; around 20% of them show up just once. Clones ranked in the top ten supply 4% to 5.5% of the sample. These data also formed part of another study, on T cells expressing NK-cell markers.

Specimen: PBMCs. The origin of the receptors is a woman aged 18 to 35 in good health.

This clonotype appeared a few times. The V and J genes are TRBV10-1 and TRBJ2-2; D remains unclear. The CDR3 contains 13 residues. Deletions cut 4 bases from V and 2 bases from J, with 5 bases between. Germline V gives CDR1 WNHNN, CDR2 SYGVQD (reference sequence). CDR3 coding DNA: TGCGCCAGCAGTGGACCCAACACCGGGGAGCTGTTTTTT. Encoded protein: CASSGPNTGELFF.

Written as DNA, the CDR3 is TGTGCCAGCAGTGAAACAGGGCGGAATCAGCCCCAGCATTTT. Its translation: CASSETGRNQPQHF. V gene TRBV6-4 combines with J gene TRBJ1-5; tentative D call: TRBD1 (6 bases). This CDR3 comprises 14 residues. The germline CDR1 and CDR2 sequences are MRHNA and SNTAGT. Deletions cut 3 bases from V and 4 bases from J, with 10 bases between.

V gene TRBV20-1 combines with J gene TRBJ1-2; D remains unclear. This CDR3 contains 13 residues. Germline-derived CDR1 and CDR2 are DFQATT and SNEGSKA (reference sequence). Between the trimmed V and J ends, which lost 7 bases and 0 bases, there was a span of 12 bases. This CDR3 is CSGEIGANYGYTF. DNA for the CDR3: TGCAGTGGAGAAATCGGAGCTAACTATGGCTACACCTTC.

This clonotype was observed a few times. The V and J genes are TRBV20-1 and TRBJ2-7, with a tentative D call TRBD2 (5 bases). The CDR3 is 12 residues long. Germline V CDR1 and CDR2: DFQATT, SNEGSKA (reference sequence). The V end was cut by 6 bases, the J end by 6 bases, with 15 bases between. CDR3 sequence: CSAAGPPGEQYF. CDR3 nucleotide sequence: TGCAGTGCGGCGGGTCCTCCGGGCGAGCAGTACTTC.

Many counts were recorded for this clonotype. The chain combines TRBV27 with TRBJ1-5; unclear D gene. V was pared by 6 bases and J by 3 bases, with 15 bases between. The germline V gene has CDR1 MNHEY and CDR2 SMNVEV (reference sequence). The CDR3 contains 15 residues. CDR3 region: CASSLSDALNQPQHF. The CDR3, as DNA: TGTGCCAGCAGCCTAAGTGACGCCCTCAATCAGCCCCAGCATTTT.

The chain couples TRBV29-1 to TRBJ2-1, with D possibly TRBD2 on 6 matching bases. The CDR3 sequence is 15 residues long. Germline CDR1 and CDR2: SQVTM and ANQGSEA. Trimming removed 2 bases at V and 1 base at J, with 12 bases between. The CDR3 sequence: CSVESPGLSYNEQFF. DNA for the CDR3: TGCAGCGTTGAATCCCCGGGACTTTCCTACAATGAGCAGTTCTTC.

The chain is built from TRBV20-1 and TRBJ2-1, with 11 bases lining up with TRBD2. The CDR3 extends over 17 amino acids. CDR1 and CDR2 (germline): DFQATT, SNEGSKA (reference sequence). V gave up 0 bases and J gave up 6 bases; unmatched junction bases: 10. Here the CDR3 reads CSARDRLRLAGRNEQFF. The CDR3, as DNA: TGCAGTGCTAGAGATAGGCTTAGACTAGCGGGACGCAATGAGCAGTTCTTC.

The chain joins TRBV14 to TRBJ2-7; 8 nucleotides agree with TRBD1. The germline V gene has CDR1 SGHDN and CDR2 FVKESK. This CDR3 has 16 residues. With 0 bases clipped from V and 5 bases from J, the junction kept 9 bases outside the gene matches. The DNA of the CDR3 is TGTGCCAGCAGCCAAGATATCCGGACAGGGTGGAACGAGCAGTACTTC. Its translation: CASSQDIRTGWNEQYF.

This clonotype was recorded once. The chain joins TRBV11-2 to TRBJ2-7, with D tentatively TRBD2 (6 bases). Trimming pared 5 bases from V and 4 bases from J, leaving 15 bases between. The CDR3 totals 14 residues. CDR1 and CDR2 from the germline V gene are SGHAT and FQNNGV. CDR3 nucleotides: TGTGCCAGCAGCAAAGGCGCAGGGACTTACGAGCAGTACTTC. Amino acids: CASSKGAGTYEQYF.